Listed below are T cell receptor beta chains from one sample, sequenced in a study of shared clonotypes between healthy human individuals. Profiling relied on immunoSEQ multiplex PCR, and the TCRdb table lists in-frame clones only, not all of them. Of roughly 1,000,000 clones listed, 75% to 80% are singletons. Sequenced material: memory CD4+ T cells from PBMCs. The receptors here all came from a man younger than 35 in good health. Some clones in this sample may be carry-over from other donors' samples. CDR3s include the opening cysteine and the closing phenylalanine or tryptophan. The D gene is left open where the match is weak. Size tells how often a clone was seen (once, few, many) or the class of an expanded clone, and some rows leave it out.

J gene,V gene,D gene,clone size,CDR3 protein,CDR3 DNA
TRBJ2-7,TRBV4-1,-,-,CASSQSFAYEQYF,TGCGCCAGCAGCCAATCATTCGCCTACGAGCAGTACTTC
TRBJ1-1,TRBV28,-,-,CASTPGVPGTEAFF,TGTGCCAGCACCCCAGGGGTGCCCGGCACTGAAGCTTTCTTT
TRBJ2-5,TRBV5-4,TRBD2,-,CASSLSGREETQYF,TGTGCCAGCAGCTTGAGCGGGAGGGAAGAGACCCAGTACTTC
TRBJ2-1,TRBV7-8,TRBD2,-,CASSLTSGVSYNEQFF,TGTGCCAGCAGCTTGACTAGCGGGGTCTCCTACAATGAGCAGTTCTTC
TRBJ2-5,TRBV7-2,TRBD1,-,CASSLQGGSGETQYF,TGTGCCAGCAGCTTACAAGGGGGCTCTGGGGAGACCCAGTACTTC
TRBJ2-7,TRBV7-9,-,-,CASSSYEQGGYEQYF,TGTGCCAGCAGCTCCTACGAACAAGGTGGCTACGAGCAGTACTTC
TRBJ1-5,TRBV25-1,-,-,CASSEGRHGNQPQHF,TGTGCCAGCAGTGAAGGGCGCCACGGGAATCAGCCCCAGCATTTT
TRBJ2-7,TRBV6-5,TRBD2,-,CASSYSGGKAYEQYF,TGTGCCAGCAGTTACTCGGGAGGGAAAGCCTACGAGCAGTACTTC
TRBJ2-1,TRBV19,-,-,CASSTLPYNEQFF,TGTGCCAGTAGTACCCTGCCTTACAATGAGCAGTTCTTC
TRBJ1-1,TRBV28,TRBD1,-,CASSSTMDRGGTEAFF,TGTGCCAGCAGTTCAACCATGGACAGGGGCGGGACTGAAGCTTTCTTT
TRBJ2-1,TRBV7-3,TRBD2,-,CASSPSGSSYNEQFF,TGTGCCAGCAGCCCCAGCGGGAGCTCCTACAATGAGCAGTTCTTC
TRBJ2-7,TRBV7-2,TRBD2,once,CASSRLAFSYEQYF,TGTGCCAGCAGCCGACTAGCGTTCTCCTACGAGCAGTACTTC
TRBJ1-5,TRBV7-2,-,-,CASSSGQWDQPQHF,TGTGCCAGCAGCTCCGGACAGTGGGATCAGCCCCAGCATTTT
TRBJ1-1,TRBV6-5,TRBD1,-,CASSRDRKNTEAFF,TGTGCCAGCAGTAGGGACAGAAAGAACACTGAAGCTTTCTTT
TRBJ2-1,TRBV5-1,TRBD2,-,CASSTLPPLAGANEQFF,TGCGCCAGCAGCACATTACCCCCCTTAGCGGGAGCAAATGAGCAGTTCTTC
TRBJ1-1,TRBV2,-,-,CASSVDMEGAFF,TGTGCCAGCAGTGTGGACATGGAGGGGGCTTTCTTT
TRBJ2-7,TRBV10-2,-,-,CASRLTLGAYEQYF,TGCGCCAGCCGACTTACCCTTGGGGCCTACGAGCAGTACTTC
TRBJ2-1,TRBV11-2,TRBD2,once,CASSSQLLAGGGNEQFF,TGTGCCAGCAGCTCTCAACTGCTAGCGGGAGGCGGTAATGAGCAGTTCTTC
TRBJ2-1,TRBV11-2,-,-,CASSARRSYNEQFF,TGTGCCAGCAGCGCTAGGAGGTCCTACAATGAGCAGTTCTTC
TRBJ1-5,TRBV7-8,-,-,CASSLANANQPQHF,TGTGCCAGCAGCTTAGCGAACGCAAATCAGCCCCAGCATTTT
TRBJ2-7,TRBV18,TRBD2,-,CASSPRLAGGHSYEQYF,TGTGCCAGCTCACCCCGGCTAGCGGGAGGGCACTCCTACGAGCAGTACTTC
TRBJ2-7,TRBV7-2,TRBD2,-,CASSLAVGGLAGEQYF,TGTGCCAGCAGCTTAGCAGTCGGGGGACTAGCGGGTGAGCAGTACTTC
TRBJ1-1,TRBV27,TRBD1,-,CASSLRDRGFSAFF,TGTGCCAGCAGTCTCCGGGACAGGGGTTTCTCGGCTTTCTTT
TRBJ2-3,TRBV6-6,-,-,CASSPGGSTDTQYF,TGTGCCAGCAGTCCCGGGGGAAGCACAGATACGCAGTATTTT
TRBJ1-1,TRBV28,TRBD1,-,CASSLRDRELIF,TGTGCCAGCAGTTTACGGGACAGGGAGTTGATCTTT
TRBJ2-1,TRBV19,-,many,CASSYGPLNEQFF,TGTGCCAGTAGTTACGGGCCCCTCAATGAGCAGTTCTTC
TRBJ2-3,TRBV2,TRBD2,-,CASSGTSGSFTQYF,TGTGCCAGCAGTGGGACTAGCGGGAGTTTTACGCAGTATTTT
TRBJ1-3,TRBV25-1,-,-,CASSVSGSGNTIYF,TGTGCCAGCAGTGTTAGCGGCTCTGGAAACACCATATATTTT
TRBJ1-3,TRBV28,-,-,CASTKGGTGNTIYF,TGTGCCAGCACCAAGGGGGGGACTGGAAACACCATATATTTT
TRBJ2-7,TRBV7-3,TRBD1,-,CASRPDRAYEQYF,TGTGCCAGCAGACCCGACAGGGCCTACGAGCAGTACTTC
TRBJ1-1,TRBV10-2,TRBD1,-,CASSLRGWDTEAFF,TGCGCCAGCAGCCTCAGGGGGTGGGACACTGAAGCTTTCTTT
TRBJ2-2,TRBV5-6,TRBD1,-,CASTRDRDIYLYTGELFF,TGTGCCAGCACCAGGGACAGGGACATCTACTTATACACCGGGGAGCTGTTTTTT
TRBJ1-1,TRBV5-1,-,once,CASSLGTWGNTEAFF,TGCGCCAGCAGCTTGGGAACGTGGGGGAACACTGAAGCTTTCTTT
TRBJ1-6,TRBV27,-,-,CASSPYGVLNNYNSPLHF,TGTGCCAGCAGTCCCTACGGGGTCCTAAACAATTATAATTCACCCCTCCACTTT
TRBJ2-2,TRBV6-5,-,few,CASRQGLNTGELFF,TGTGCCAGCAGACAGGGTCTAAACACCGGGGAGCTGTTTTTT
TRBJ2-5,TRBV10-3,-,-,CATQLNNRASGETQYF,TGTGCCACCCAATTAAACAACAGGGCTTCTGGGGAGACCCAGTACTTC
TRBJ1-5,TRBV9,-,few,CASSKFGGEGQPQHF,TGTGCCAGCAGCAAGTTCGGCGGGGAAGGTCAGCCCCAGCATTTT
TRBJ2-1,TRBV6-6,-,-,CASSYLGPGNEQFF,TGTGCCAGCAGTTACCTTGGGCCTGGAAATGAGCAGTTCTTC
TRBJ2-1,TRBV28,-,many,CASSSGGFYTYNEQFF,TGTGCCAGCAGTAGTGGGGGGTTCTACACCTACAATGAGCAGTTCTTC
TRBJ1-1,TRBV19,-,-,CASSPHKAGTEAFF,TGTGCCAGTAGTCCCCATAAGGCCGGGACTGAAGCTTTCTTT
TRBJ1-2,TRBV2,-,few,CASNVWGAGGYTF,TGTGCCAGCAACGTCTGGGGGGCGGGTGGCTACACCTTC
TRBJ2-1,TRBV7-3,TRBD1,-,CASSLPDRVNEQFF,TGTGCCAGCAGCTTGCCGGACAGGGTGAATGAGCAGTTCTTC
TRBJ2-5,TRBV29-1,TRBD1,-,CSVAGQYQETQYF,TGCAGCGTTGCGGGACAGTATCAAGAGACCCAGTACTTC
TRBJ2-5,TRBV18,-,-,CASSPSFAGNIQYF,TGTGCCAGCTCACCTTCGTTTGCAGGGAATATCCAGTACTTC
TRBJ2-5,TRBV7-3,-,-,CASARSREETQYF,TGTGCCAGCGCTAGGAGCAGGGAGGAGACCCAGTACTTC
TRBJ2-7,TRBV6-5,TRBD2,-,CASSKMTSGAYEQYF,TGTGCCAGCAGTAAAATGACTAGCGGGGCCTACGAGCAGTACTTC
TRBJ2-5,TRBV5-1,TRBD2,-,CASSLQGGVGQETQYF,TGCGCCAGCAGCTTGCAGGGAGGGGTGGGACAAGAGACCCAGTACTTC
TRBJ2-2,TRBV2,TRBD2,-,CASGRGGELFF,TGTGCCAGCGGGAGGGGCGGGGAGCTGTTTTTT
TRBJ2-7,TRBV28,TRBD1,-,CASSFFRDSPTGTSYEQYF,TGTGCCAGCAGTTTCTTCCGGGACAGCCCCACAGGAACATCCTACGAGCAGTACTTC
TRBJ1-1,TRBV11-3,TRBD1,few,CASSMDRATEAFF,TGTGCCAGCAGCATGGACAGGGCCACTGAAGCTTTCTTT
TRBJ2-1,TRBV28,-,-,CASSLRDTLGNEQFF,TGTGCCAGCAGTTTACGGGACACACTTGGGAATGAGCAGTTCTTC